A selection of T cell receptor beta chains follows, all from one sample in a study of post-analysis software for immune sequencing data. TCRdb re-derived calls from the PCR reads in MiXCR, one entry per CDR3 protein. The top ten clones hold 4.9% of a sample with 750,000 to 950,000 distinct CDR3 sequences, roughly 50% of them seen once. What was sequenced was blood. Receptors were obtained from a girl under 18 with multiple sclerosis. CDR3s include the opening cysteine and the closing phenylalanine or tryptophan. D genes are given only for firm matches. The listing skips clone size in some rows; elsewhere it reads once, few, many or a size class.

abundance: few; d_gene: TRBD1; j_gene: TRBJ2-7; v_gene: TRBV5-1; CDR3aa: CASRQGTDEQYF; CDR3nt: TGCGCCAGCCGACAGGGGACCGACGAGCAGTACTTC
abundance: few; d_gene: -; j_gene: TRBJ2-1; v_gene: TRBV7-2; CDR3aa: CASSLGGLPVVDEQFF; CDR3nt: TGTGCCAGCAGCTTAGGTGGGCTCCCCGTTGTTGATGAGCAGTTCTTC
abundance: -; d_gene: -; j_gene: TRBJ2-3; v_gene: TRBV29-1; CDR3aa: CSGHLRGDTQYF; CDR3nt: TGCAGCGGGCACCTTAGGGGGGATACGCAGTATTTT
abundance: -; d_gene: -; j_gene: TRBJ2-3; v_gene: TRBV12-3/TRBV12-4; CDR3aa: CASQGHMADTQYF; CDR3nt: TGTGCCAGCCAGGGCCACATGGCAGATACGCAGTATTTT
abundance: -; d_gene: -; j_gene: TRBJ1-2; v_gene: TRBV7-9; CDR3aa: CASSLVGGKSYGYTF; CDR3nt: TGTGCCAGCAGCTTAGTTGGGGGGAAAAGCTATGGCTACACCTTC
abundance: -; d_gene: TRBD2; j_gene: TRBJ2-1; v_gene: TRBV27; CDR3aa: CASSLLGTRGTFF; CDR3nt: TGTGCCAGCAGTTTATTGGGGACTAGGGGGACGTTCTTC
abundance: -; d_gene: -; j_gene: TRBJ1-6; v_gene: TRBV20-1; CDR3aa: CSATTLLEYNSPLHF; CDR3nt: TGCAGTGCCACTACCCTCCTCGAATATAATTCACCCCTCCACTTT
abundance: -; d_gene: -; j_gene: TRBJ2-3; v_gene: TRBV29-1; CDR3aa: CSVARASTDTQYF; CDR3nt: TGCAGCGTTGCGCGTGCTAGCACAGATACGCAGTATTTT
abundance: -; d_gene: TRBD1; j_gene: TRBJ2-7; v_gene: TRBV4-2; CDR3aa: CASSQDGTGYYEQYF; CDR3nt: TGTGCCAGCAGCCAAGACGGGACAGGGTATTACGAGCAGTACTTC
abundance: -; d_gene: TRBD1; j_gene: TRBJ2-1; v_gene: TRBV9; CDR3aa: CACSATGSYNEQFF; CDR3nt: TGTGCCTGCAGCGCGACAGGGTCCTACAATGAGCAGTTCTTC
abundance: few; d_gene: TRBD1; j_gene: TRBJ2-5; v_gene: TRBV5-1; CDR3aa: CASSFGQGWETQYF; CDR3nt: TGCGCCAGCAGCTTCGGACAGGGATGGGAGACCCAGTACTTC
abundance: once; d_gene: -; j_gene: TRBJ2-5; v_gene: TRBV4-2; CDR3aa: CASSQDWRQPEETQYF; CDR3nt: TGTGCCAGCAGCCAAGATTGGAGACAACCGGAAGAGACCCAGTACTTC
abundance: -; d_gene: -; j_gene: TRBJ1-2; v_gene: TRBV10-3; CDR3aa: CAISESGEGHGYTF; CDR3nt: TGTGCCATCAGTGAGTCAGGCGAAGGGCACGGCTACACCTTC
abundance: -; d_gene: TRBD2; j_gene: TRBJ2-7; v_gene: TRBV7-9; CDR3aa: CASSLPSLAGGRYEQYF; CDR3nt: TGTGCCAGCAGCCTACCATCCCTAGCGGGAGGGAGGTACGAGCAGTACTTC
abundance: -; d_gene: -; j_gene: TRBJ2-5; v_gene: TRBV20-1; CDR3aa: CSAPEQRGQETQYF; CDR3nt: TGCAGTGCTCCCGAGCAGAGGGGGCAAGAGACCCAGTACTTC
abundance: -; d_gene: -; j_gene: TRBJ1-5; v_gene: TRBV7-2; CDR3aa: CASSLSIDQPQHF; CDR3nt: TGTGCCAGCAGCTTATCCATCGATCAGCCCCAGCATTTT
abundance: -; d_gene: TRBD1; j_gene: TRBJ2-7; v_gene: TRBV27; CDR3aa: CASSSGQGFVEQYF; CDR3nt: TGTGCCAGCAGCTCCGGACAGGGTTTTGTCGAGCAGTACTTC
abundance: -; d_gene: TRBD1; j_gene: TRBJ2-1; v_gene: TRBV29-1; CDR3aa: CSVENQGQLYNEQFF; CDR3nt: TGCAGCGTTGAAAATCAGGGACAGCTATACAATGAGCAGTTCTTC
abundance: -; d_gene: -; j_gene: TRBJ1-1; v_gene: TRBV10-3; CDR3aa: CAISESGVMNTEAFF; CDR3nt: TGTGCCATCAGTGAGTCAGGAGTAATGAACACTGAAGCTTTCTTT
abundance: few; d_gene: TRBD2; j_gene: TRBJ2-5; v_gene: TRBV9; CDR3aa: CASSPLAGQQETQYF; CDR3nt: TGTGCCAGCAGCCCACTAGCGGGCCAACAAGAGACCCAGTACTTC
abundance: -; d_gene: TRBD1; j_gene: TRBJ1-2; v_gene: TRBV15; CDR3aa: CATSRVRWQGDPNYGYTF; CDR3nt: TGTGCCACCAGCAGAGTCCGTTGGCAGGGGGACCCTAACTATGGCTACACCTTC
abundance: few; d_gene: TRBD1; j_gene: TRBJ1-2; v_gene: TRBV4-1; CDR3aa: CASSQDIRQGTEHTF; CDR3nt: TGCGCCAGCAGCCAAGATATACGACAGGGGACTGAGCACACCTTC
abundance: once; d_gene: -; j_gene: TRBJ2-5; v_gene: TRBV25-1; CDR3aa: CASSAWTDQETQYF; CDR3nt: TGTGCCAGCAGTGCTTGGACGGATCAAGAGACCCAGTACTTC
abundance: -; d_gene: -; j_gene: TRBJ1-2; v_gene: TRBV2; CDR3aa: CASSATVNYGYTF; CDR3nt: TGTGCCAGCAGTGCGACCGTTAACTATGGCTACACCTTC
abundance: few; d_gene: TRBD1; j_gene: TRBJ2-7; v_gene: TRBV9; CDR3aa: CASSVGSSGGNEQYF; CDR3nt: TGTGCCAGCAGCGTAGGGTCCTCAGGGGGCAACGAGCAGTACTTC
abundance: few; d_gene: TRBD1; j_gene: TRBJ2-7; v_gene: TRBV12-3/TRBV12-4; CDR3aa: CASSPMRRDRLREQYF; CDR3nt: TGTGCCAGCAGCCCAATGAGGCGGGACAGGCTTCGCGAGCAGTACTTC
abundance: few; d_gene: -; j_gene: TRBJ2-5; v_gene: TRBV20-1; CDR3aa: CSARVGRKQETQYF; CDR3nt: TGCAGTGCTAGGGTGGGACGTAAACAAGAGACCCAGTACTTC
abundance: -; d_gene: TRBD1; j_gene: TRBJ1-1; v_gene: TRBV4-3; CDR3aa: CASSPGQGVTEAFF; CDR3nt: TGCGCCAGCAGCCCCGGACAGGGGGTCACTGAAGCTTTCTTT
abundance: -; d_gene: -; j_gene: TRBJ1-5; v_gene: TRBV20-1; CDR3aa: CSASRQNQPQHF; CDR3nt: TGCAGTGCTAGCCGGCAGAATCAGCCCCAGCATTTT
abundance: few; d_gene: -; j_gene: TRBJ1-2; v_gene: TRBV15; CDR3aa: CATSRDNGGLYGYTF; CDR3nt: TGTGCCACCAGCAGAGATAATGGTGGGCTTTATGGCTACACCTTC
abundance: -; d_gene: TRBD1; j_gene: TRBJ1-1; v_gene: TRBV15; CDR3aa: CATSSTRTGGNTEAFF; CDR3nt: TGTGCCACCAGCAGTACACGGACAGGGGGGAACACTGAAGCTTTCTTT
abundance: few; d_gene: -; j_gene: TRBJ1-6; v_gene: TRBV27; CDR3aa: CASSFQRSGSPLHF; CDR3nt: TGTGCCAGCAGTTTTCAACGTAGCGGTTCACCCCTCCACTTT
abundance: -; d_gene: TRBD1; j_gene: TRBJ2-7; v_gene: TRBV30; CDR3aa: CAWSPVGQAAYEQYF; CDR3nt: TGTGCCTGGAGTCCCGTGGGACAGGCGGCCTACGAGCAGTACTTC
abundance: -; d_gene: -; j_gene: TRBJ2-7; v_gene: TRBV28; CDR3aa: CASRPDAGPTTYEQYF; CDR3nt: TGTGCCAGCAGGCCCGATGCGGGTCCGACGACGTACGAGCAGTACTTC
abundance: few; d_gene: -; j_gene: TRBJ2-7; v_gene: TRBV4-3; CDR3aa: CASSQDTGFAYEQYF; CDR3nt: TGCGCCAGCAGCCAAGATACTGGGTTCGCCTACGAGCAGTACTTC